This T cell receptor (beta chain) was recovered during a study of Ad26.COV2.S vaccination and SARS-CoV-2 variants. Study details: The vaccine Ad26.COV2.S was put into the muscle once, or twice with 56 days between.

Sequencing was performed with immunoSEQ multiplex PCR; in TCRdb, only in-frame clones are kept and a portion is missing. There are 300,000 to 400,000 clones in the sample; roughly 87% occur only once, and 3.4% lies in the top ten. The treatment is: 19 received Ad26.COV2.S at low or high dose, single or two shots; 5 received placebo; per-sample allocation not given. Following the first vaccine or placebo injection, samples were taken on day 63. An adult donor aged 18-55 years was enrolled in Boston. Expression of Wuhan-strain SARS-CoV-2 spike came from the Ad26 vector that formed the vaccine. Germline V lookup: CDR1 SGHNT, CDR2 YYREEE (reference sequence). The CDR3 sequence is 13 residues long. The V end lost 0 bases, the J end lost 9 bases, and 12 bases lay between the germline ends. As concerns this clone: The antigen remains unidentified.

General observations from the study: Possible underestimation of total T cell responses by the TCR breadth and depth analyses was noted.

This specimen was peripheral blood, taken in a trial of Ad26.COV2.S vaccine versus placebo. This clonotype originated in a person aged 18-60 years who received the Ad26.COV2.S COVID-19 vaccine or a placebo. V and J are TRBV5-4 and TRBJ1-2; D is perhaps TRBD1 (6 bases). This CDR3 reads CASSLVGARSYTF. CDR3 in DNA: TGTGCCAGCAGCTTGGTGGGGGCTAGGAGCTACACCTTC.